This T cell receptor beta chain was recovered during a study of PD-L1 blockade in urothelial cancer. The wider study: Male sex and bladder-origin urothelial cancer were recorded for about 90% of the 29 patients. Overall study findings and caveats: Tumor-associated blood clones were expanded more by durable-benefit patients at 3 weeks.

On this clone: Its specificity is not known.

V was shortened by 0 bases and J by 0 bases, with 17 bases between the two germline ends. Germline values: CDR1 GTSNPN, CDR2 SVGIG (reference sequence). This CDR3 has 18 amino acids. TCRdb keeps only in-frame clones here, not all; method: immunoSEQ multiplex PCR. Among approximately 110,000 clones listed, around 85% were seen once. This receptor was obtained from a man aged 45-65 years with urothelial cancer. This sample comprised PBMCs, obtained around atezolizumab (anti-PD-L1) treatment. J is TRBJ1-4 and V is TRBV30; maybe TRBD1 (6 bases). The CDR3 loop reads CAWSVANAGQTTNEKLFF. The CDR3 DNA reads TGTGCCTGGAGTGTAGCCAACGCCGGACAGACAACTAATGAAAAACTGTTTTTT.